Listed below are T cell receptor beta chains from one sample, sequenced in a study of vaccination and CD4 T cells after COVID-19. These receptors lack a known antigen. One entry per CDR3 protein, called by TCRdb with MiXCR from the PCR reads. Of roughly 16,000 distinct CDR3 sequences detected, more than 70% appear once; the ten largest clones hold approximately 11%. What was sequenced was CD4+ T cells from blood, cultured in vitro. These receptors originate from a human donor who had recovered from COVID-19. The CDR3 runs from the conserved cysteine through the conserved F or W. D genes are given only for firm matches. Size is stated for part of the rows, as once, few or many counts, or as a class when the clone is expanded.

d_gene | abundance | j_gene | v_gene | CDR3nt | CDR3aa
- | - | TRBJ2-3 | TRBV7-2 | TGTGCCAGCACTTCCTGGGGAGATACGCAGTATTTT | CASTSWGDTQYF
TRBD1 | - | TRBJ2-7 | TRBV20-1 | TGCAGTGCATATCCGGGACAGCGGTCCTACGAGCAGTACTTC | CSAYPGQRSYEQYF
- | - | TRBJ2-3 | TRBV29-1 | TGCAGCGTTGCGGCTACCCACACAGATACGCAGTATTTT | CSVAATHTDTQYF
- | - | TRBJ1-6 | TRBV28 | TGTGCCCTTGGGGGGAGCTCCTATAATTCACCCCTCCACTTT | CALGGSSYNSPLHF
- | - | TRBJ1-5 | TRBV20-1 | TGCAGTGCTGGGGCCGATTCAAATCAGCCCCAGCATTTT | CSAGADSNQPQHF
- | - | TRBJ1-2 | TRBV30 | TGTGCCGCCACGTGGCAGGGTCTTAACTATGGCTACACCTTC | CAATWQGLNYGYTF
TRBD1 | - | TRBJ1-2 | TRBV30 | TGTGCCTGGAGTGTGATACAGGGGGCATACACCTTC | CAWSVIQGAYTF
- | few | TRBJ2-7 | TRBV6-1 | TGTGCCAGCAGTGACGGCGGGGGCCCCTACGAGCAGTACTTC | CASSDGGGPYEQYF
TRBD2 | few | TRBJ2-3 | TRBV27 | TGTGCCAGCAGCTTGGGACTAGCGGGGTACACGCAGTATTTT | CASSLGLAGYTQYF
- | - | TRBJ2-3 | TRBV10-1 | TGCGCCAGCAGTGAGCGCGGGGTCACAGATACGCAGTATTTT | CASSERGVTDTQYF
TRBD2 | once | TRBJ2-2 | TRBV10-1 | TGCGCCAGCAGCTCCGGACTAGCTGGAGGGGAGCTGTTTTTT | CASSSGLAGGELFF
TRBD1 | - | TRBJ1-6 | TRBV18 | TGTGCCAGCTCACCAGACAGGGGTGAGCCCCTCCACTTT | CASSPDRGEPLHF
- | - | TRBJ2-7 | TRBV7-2 | TGTGCCAGCGGTGGTGGTGGGCGGTCCTACGAGCAGTACTTC | CASGGGGRSYEQYF
- | - | TRBJ2-7 | TRBV11-2 | TGTGCCAGCAGCAATCTGGGTTCGGCCTACGAGCAGTACTTC | CASSNLGSAYEQYF
TRBD1 | - | TRBJ2-1 | TRBV24-1 | TGTGCCACCAGCTTTGGGGGGACAGGCTTCCACAATGAGCAGTTCTTC | CATSFGGTGFHNEQFF
TRBD2 | - | TRBJ2-7 | TRBV6-2/TRBV6-3 | TGTGCCAGCAGTTACAGGTTCCGGGCTAGCGGTACCTACGAGCAGTACTTC | CASSYRFRASGTYEQYF
- | - | TRBJ1-2 | TRBV6-1 | TGTGCCAGCAGTGAAGCACCGAGGGCGGGCTGGAATGGCTACACCTTC | CASSEAPRAGWNGYTF
TRBD2 | - | TRBJ2-3 | TRBV20-1 | TGCAGTGCTAGAGGAGGCGGGACGGGAGGTACAGATACGCAGTATTTT | CSARGGGTGGTDTQYF
TRBD2 | - | TRBJ2-5 | TRBV20-1 | TGCAGTGCCACACCTCTAGCGGGAGTAGGAGAGACCCAGTACTTC | CSATPLAGVGETQYF
TRBD2 | - | TRBJ2-2 | TRBV2 | TGTGCCAGCAGTGTAAGAGCGGGAAACACCGGGGAGCTGTTTTTT | CASSVRAGNTGELFF
- | few | TRBJ2-7 | TRBV20-1 | TGCAGTGCTAGCATAGCTAGCCACGAGCAGTACTTC | CSASIASHEQYF
TRBD1 | few | TRBJ2-7 | TRBV25-1 | TGTGCCAGCAGTGAAGTGGTTCTGGGACAGGGGGAGCAGTACTTC | CASSEVVLGQGEQYF
- | - | TRBJ2-5 | TRBV6-5 | TGTGCCAGCAGTTACGGGGGTTCGGACCAAGAGACCCAGTACTTC | CASSYGGSDQETQYF
- | - | TRBJ1-6 | TRBV25-1 | TGTGCCAGCAAAAGACCGAATTCACCCCTCCACTTT | CASKRPNSPLHF
- | - | TRBJ2-7 | TRBV29-1 | TGCAGCGTTGAAGGAGTAGGGGGGGACTACGAGCAGTACTTC | CSVEGVGGDYEQYF
- | - | TRBJ1-3 | TRBV21-1 | TGTGCCAGCAGCAAAGGTGGCCGAAGCTCTGGAAACACCATATATTTT | CASSKGGRSSGNTIYF
- | - | TRBJ1-5 | TRBV27 | TGTGCCAGCAGTGAGCAACTACCCGGCAATCAGCCCCAGCATTTT | CASSEQLPGNQPQHF